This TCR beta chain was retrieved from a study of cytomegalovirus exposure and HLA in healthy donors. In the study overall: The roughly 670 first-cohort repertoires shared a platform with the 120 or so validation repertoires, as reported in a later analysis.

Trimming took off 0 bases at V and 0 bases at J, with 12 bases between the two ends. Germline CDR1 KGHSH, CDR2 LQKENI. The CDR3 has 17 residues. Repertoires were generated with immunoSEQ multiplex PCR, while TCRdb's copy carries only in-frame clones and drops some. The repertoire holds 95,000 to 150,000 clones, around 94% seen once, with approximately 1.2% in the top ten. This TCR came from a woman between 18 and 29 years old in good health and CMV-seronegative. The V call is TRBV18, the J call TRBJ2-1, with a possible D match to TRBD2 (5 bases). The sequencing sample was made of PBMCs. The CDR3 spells CASSPPSGRSSYNEQFF. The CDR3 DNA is TGTGCCAGCTCACCACCGTCGGGAAGGAGCTCCTACAATGAGCAGTTCTTC.